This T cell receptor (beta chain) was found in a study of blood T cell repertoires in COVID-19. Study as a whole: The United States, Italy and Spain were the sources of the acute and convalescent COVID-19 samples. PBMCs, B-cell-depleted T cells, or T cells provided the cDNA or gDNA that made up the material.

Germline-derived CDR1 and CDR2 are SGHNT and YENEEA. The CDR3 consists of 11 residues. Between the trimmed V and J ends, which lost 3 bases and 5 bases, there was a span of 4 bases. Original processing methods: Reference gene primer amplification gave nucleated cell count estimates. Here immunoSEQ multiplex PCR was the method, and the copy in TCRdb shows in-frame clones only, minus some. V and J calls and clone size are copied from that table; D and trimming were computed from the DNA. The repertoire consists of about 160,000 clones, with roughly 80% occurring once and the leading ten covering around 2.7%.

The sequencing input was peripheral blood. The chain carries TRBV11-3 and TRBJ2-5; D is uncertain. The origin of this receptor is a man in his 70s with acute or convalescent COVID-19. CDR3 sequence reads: CASSLEETQYF. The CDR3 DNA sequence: TGTGCCAGCAGCTTGGAGGAGACCCAGTACTTC.